These T cell receptor beta chains were read from a single sample in a study of blood T cells in healthy people across ages. TCRdb itself ran the 5' RACE reads through MiXCR, one entry per CDR3 protein. The data hold roughly 680,000 distinct CDR3 sequences, with 52% observed a single time. Sequences were obtained from blood. Receptors were obtained from a woman of 80 years or more in good health. The CDR3 runs from the conserved cysteine through the conserved F or W. A D gene is named only where the DNA matches it firmly. Clone size appears in some rows only: once, few, many, or a class for an expanded clone.

j_gene: TRBJ2-1; v_gene: TRBV2; d_gene: TRBD2; abundance: -; CDR3aa: CASSEFTSGSGEQFF; CDR3nt: TGTGCCAGCAGTGAATTTACTAGCGGGAGTGGTGAGCAGTTCTTC
j_gene: TRBJ2-3; v_gene: TRBV29-1; d_gene: TRBD1; abundance: -; CDR3aa: CSSLTGSTDTQYF; CDR3nt: TGCAGCTCCCTGACAGGGTCCACAGATACGCAGTATTTT
j_gene: TRBJ2-1; v_gene: TRBV7-2; d_gene: -; abundance: -; CDR3aa: CASSLKTGYNEQFF; CDR3nt: TGTGCCAGCAGCTTAAAGACAGGCTACAATGAGCAGTTCTTC
j_gene: TRBJ2-1; v_gene: TRBV6-5; d_gene: -; abundance: -; CDR3aa: CASSRSVYNEQFF; CDR3nt: TGTGCCAGCTCCCGTTCCGTTTACAATGAGCAGTTCTTC
j_gene: TRBJ1-2; v_gene: TRBV12-3/TRBV12-4; d_gene: -; abundance: many; CDR3aa: CASSLQQNYGYTF; CDR3nt: TGTGCCAGCAGTTTGCAACAGAACTATGGCTACACCTTC
j_gene: TRBJ1-4; v_gene: TRBV20-1; d_gene: -; abundance: few; CDR3aa: CSASVGHNEKLFF; CDR3nt: TGCAGTGCTAGCGTAGGCCATAATGAAAAACTGTTTTTT
j_gene: TRBJ1-3; v_gene: TRBV29-1; d_gene: TRBD1; abundance: few; CDR3aa: CSADTGQGGDTIYF; CDR3nt: TGCAGCGCAGACACGGGACAGGGTGGAGACACCATATATTTT
j_gene: TRBJ2-4; v_gene: TRBV6-1; d_gene: TRBD2; abundance: -; CDR3aa: CASSEAMRLAGGPAKNIQYF; CDR3nt: TGTGCCAGCAGTGAAGCGATGAGACTAGCGGGAGGGCCGGCCAAAAACATTCAGTACTTC
j_gene: TRBJ2-1; v_gene: TRBV12-3/TRBV12-4; d_gene: -; abundance: -; CDR3aa: CASRSSPGTESSYNEQFF; CDR3nt: TGTGCCAGCAGATCTTCTCCCGGGACCGAGAGCTCCTACAATGAGCAGTTCTTC
j_gene: TRBJ2-1; v_gene: TRBV29-1; d_gene: TRBD2; abundance: many; CDR3aa: CSVASGDNEQFF; CDR3nt: TGCAGCGTTGCTAGCGGGGACAATGAGCAGTTCTTC
j_gene: TRBJ1-2; v_gene: TRBV18; d_gene: -; abundance: -; CDR3aa: CASSPTSAPIGYTF; CDR3nt: TGTGCCAGCTCACCTACCTCCGCACCCATTGGCTACACCTTC
j_gene: TRBJ2-2; v_gene: TRBV6-5; d_gene: -; abundance: -; CDR3aa: CASSISGPSTGELFF; CDR3nt: TGTGCCAGCAGTATAAGCGGACCCAGCACCGGGGAGCTGTTTTTT
j_gene: TRBJ1-2; v_gene: TRBV20-1; d_gene: -; abundance: -; CDR3aa: CSAPRLDGGVYGYTF; CDR3nt: TGCAGTGCCCCACGACTTGATGGGGGCGTTTATGGCTACACCTTC
j_gene: TRBJ2-7; v_gene: TRBV5-1; d_gene: -; abundance: -; CDR3aa: CASSLDPGMAKSEQYF; CDR3nt: TGCGCCAGCAGCTTGGACCCAGGAATGGCGAAGAGCGAGCAGTACTTC
j_gene: TRBJ1-1; v_gene: TRBV11-2; d_gene: -; abundance: -; CDR3aa: CASSFMVGRPNTEAFF; CDR3nt: TGTGCCAGCAGCTTTATGGTCGGCCGACCGAACACTGAAGCTTTCTTT
j_gene: TRBJ2-5; v_gene: TRBV18; d_gene: -; abundance: -; CDR3aa: CASSPEAETQYF; CDR3nt: TGTGCCAGCTCACCAGAGGCGGAGACCCAGTACTTC
j_gene: TRBJ1-1; v_gene: TRBV6-5; d_gene: -; abundance: -; CDR3aa: CASSDARQGTEAFF; CDR3nt: TGTGCCAGCAGTGACGCGAGGCAGGGCACTGAAGCTTTCTTT
j_gene: TRBJ2-7; v_gene: TRBV5-1; d_gene: TRBD2; abundance: once; CDR3aa: CASSPYQAGALKSSYEQYF; CDR3nt: TGCGCCAGCAGCCCATACCAAGCGGGGGCCCTTAAAAGCTCCTACGAGCAGTACTTC
j_gene: TRBJ1-2; v_gene: TRBV7-8; d_gene: -; abundance: -; CDR3aa: CASSSPHGYTF; CDR3nt: TGTGCCAGCAGCTCCCCCCATGGCTACACCTTC
j_gene: TRBJ2-7; v_gene: TRBV5-1; d_gene: -; abundance: many; CDR3aa: CASSLAKIFSHEQYF; CDR3nt: TGCGCCAGCAGCTTGGCCAAGATTTTTTCCCACGAGCAGTACTTC
j_gene: TRBJ1-6; v_gene: TRBV7-2; d_gene: -; abundance: many; CDR3aa: CASSSYGGLEINSPLHF; CDR3nt: TGTGCCAGCAGCTCGTATGGGGGCCTCGAAATTAATTCACCCCTCCACTTT
j_gene: TRBJ2-1; v_gene: TRBV10-2; d_gene: -; abundance: few; CDR3aa: CASRPTSSSSSYNEQFF; CDR3nt: TGCGCCAGCAGACCCACCTCGAGCTCGAGCTCCTACAATGAGCAGTTCTTC
j_gene: TRBJ1-1; v_gene: TRBV29-1; d_gene: -; abundance: few; CDR3aa: CSVEKGLNTEAFF; CDR3nt: TGCAGCGTTGAAAAGGGACTGAACACTGAAGCTTTCTTT
j_gene: TRBJ2-5; v_gene: TRBV20-1; d_gene: -; abundance: once; CDR3aa: CSARDHSKETQYF; CDR3nt: TGCAGTGCTAGAGATCACAGCAAAGAGACCCAGTACTTC
j_gene: TRBJ1-2; v_gene: TRBV5-6; d_gene: -; abundance: -; CDR3aa: CASSPRRAYGYTF; CDR3nt: TGTGCCAGCAGCCCGAGGAGGGCCTATGGCTACACCTTC
j_gene: TRBJ2-7; v_gene: TRBV5-1; d_gene: TRBD1; abundance: -; CDR3aa: CASSLATPRGIAYEQYF; CDR3nt: TGCGCCAGCAGCTTGGCGACTCCCAGGGGGATAGCCTACGAGCAGTACTTC
j_gene: TRBJ2-3; v_gene: TRBV6-5; d_gene: -; abundance: few; CDR3aa: CASSFPGWGDTQYF; CDR3nt: TGTGCCAGCAGTTTCCCCGGGTGGGGGGATACGCAGTATTTT
j_gene: TRBJ2-1; v_gene: TRBV29-1; d_gene: TRBD1; abundance: many; CDR3aa: CSVDGARQGNNEQFF; CDR3nt: TGCAGCGTTGACGGGGCCAGACAGGGGAACAATGAGCAGTTCTTC
j_gene: TRBJ1-5; v_gene: TRBV20-1; d_gene: TRBD1; abundance: many; CDR3aa: CSARVGGTGNQPQHF; CDR3nt: TGCAGTGCTAGAGTAGGGGGGACAGGGAATCAGCCCCAGCATTTT
j_gene: TRBJ2-1; v_gene: TRBV5-5; d_gene: -; abundance: -; CDR3aa: CASSLEWPGGYNEQFF; CDR3nt: TGTGCCAGCAGCTTGGAGTGGCCCGGGGGCTACAATGAGCAGTTCTTC
j_gene: TRBJ2-1; v_gene: TRBV4-1; d_gene: -; abundance: many; CDR3aa: CASSPVERSGGEQFF; CDR3nt: TGCGCCAGCAGCCCGGTCGAGCGGAGTGGAGGTGAGCAGTTCTTC
j_gene: TRBJ2-7; v_gene: TRBV4-2; d_gene: TRBD1; abundance: -; CDR3aa: CASGQGTGGEQYF; CDR3nt: TGTGCCAGCGGCCAAGGTACAGGGGGTGAGCAGTACTTC
j_gene: TRBJ2-3; v_gene: TRBV24-1; d_gene: TRBD1; abundance: once; CDR3aa: CATSELGQGIIDTQYF; CDR3nt: TGTGCCACCAGTGAACTTGGACAGGGTATTATAGATACGCAGTATTTT
j_gene: TRBJ1-2; v_gene: TRBV4-1; d_gene: TRBD1; abundance: many; CDR3aa: CASSQIGQGGGGYTF; CDR3nt: TGCGCCAGCAGCCAGATCGGACAGGGGGGAGGTGGCTACACCTTC
j_gene: TRBJ2-3; v_gene: TRBV5-1; d_gene: TRBD2; abundance: -; CDR3aa: CASSLRLAGGPTDTQYF; CDR3nt: TGCGCCAGCAGCTTGAGGCTAGCGGGGGGGCCTACAGATACGCAGTATTTT
j_gene: TRBJ2-4; v_gene: TRBV25-1; d_gene: TRBD1; abundance: -; CDR3aa: CASSFSRQGSGRQYF; CDR3nt: TGTGCCAGCAGCTTTAGCCGACAGGGCTCCGGTAGGCAGTACTTC
j_gene: TRBJ2-1; v_gene: TRBV24-1; d_gene: TRBD1; abundance: many; CDR3aa: CATSDPGTGVGNEQFF; CDR3nt: TGTGCCACCAGTGACCCCGGGACAGGCGTAGGAAATGAGCAGTTCTTC
j_gene: TRBJ1-1; v_gene: TRBV9; d_gene: -; abundance: -; CDR3aa: CASTGTPQVDTEAFF; CDR3nt: TGTGCCAGCACCGGGACTCCCCAGGTGGACACTGAAGCTTTCTTT
j_gene: TRBJ2-7; v_gene: TRBV5-1; d_gene: -; abundance: -; CDR3aa: CASSFGTNHDEQYF; CDR3nt: TGCGCCAGCAGCTTCGGGACAAACCACGACGAGCAGTACTTC
j_gene: TRBJ2-1; v_gene: TRBV11-2; d_gene: -; abundance: many; CDR3aa: CASSPHPKSHEQFF; CDR3nt: TGTGCCAGCAGCCCCCACCCCAAGAGCCATGAGCAGTTCTTC
j_gene: TRBJ2-7; v_gene: TRBV7-7; d_gene: -; abundance: many; CDR3aa: CASSPGAYYEQYF; CDR3nt: TGTGCCAGCAGCCCTGGAGCCTACTACGAGCAGTACTTC
j_gene: TRBJ2-1; v_gene: TRBV4-1; d_gene: -; abundance: -; CDR3aa: CASSQGPETGQFF; CDR3nt: TGCGCCAGCAGCCAGGGCCCCGAGACAGGCCAGTTCTTC
j_gene: TRBJ2-1; v_gene: TRBV10-1; d_gene: -; abundance: many; CDR3aa: CASSVDQYNEQFF; CDR3nt: TGCGCCAGCAGTGTAGACCAATACAATGAGCAGTTCTTC
j_gene: TRBJ1-3; v_gene: TRBV2; d_gene: -; abundance: -; CDR3aa: CASFRSKSGNTIYF; CDR3nt: TGTGCCAGCTTTCGGAGCAAATCTGGAAACACCATATATTTT
j_gene: TRBJ1-2; v_gene: TRBV20-1; d_gene: -; abundance: -; CDR3aa: CSAANNYGYTF; CDR3nt: TGCAGTGCTGCTAACAACTATGGCTACACCTTC
j_gene: TRBJ2-5; v_gene: TRBV20-1; d_gene: -; abundance: -; CDR3aa: CSARPPFTPETQYF; CDR3nt: TGCAGTGCTAGACCACCATTCACCCCAGAGACCCAGTACTTC
j_gene: TRBJ2-1; v_gene: TRBV11-2; d_gene: TRBD1; abundance: -; CDR3aa: CASSRDRGYDEQFF; CDR3nt: TGTGCCAGCAGCCGGGACAGGGGGTATGATGAGCAGTTCTTC
j_gene: TRBJ2-7; v_gene: TRBV18; d_gene: TRBD2; abundance: many; CDR3aa: CASSPPGLAVGEQYF; CDR3nt: TGTGCCAGCTCACCACCCGGACTAGCGGTGGGGGAGCAGTACTTC
j_gene: TRBJ1-5; v_gene: TRBV29-1; d_gene: TRBD1; abundance: -; CDR3aa: CSAGPGGGQPQHF; CDR3nt: TGCAGCGCCGGGCCAGGGGGAGGTCAGCCCCAGCATTTT
j_gene: TRBJ2-3; v_gene: TRBV21-1; d_gene: -; abundance: -; CDR3aa: CASAVSGEAMTDTQYF; CDR3nt: TGTGCCAGCGCAGTTTCCGGGGAGGCTATGACAGATACGCAGTATTTT
j_gene: TRBJ2-1; v_gene: TRBV12-3/TRBV12-4; d_gene: -; abundance: -; CDR3aa: CASSWQLSYNEQFF; CDR3nt: TGTGCCAGCAGTTGGCAGCTGAGTTACAATGAGCAGTTCTTC
j_gene: TRBJ2-1; v_gene: TRBV3-1; d_gene: -; abundance: -; CDR3aa: CASSQDAESSYNEQFF; CDR3nt: TGTGCCAGCAGCCAAGATGCAGAGAGCTCCTACAATGAGCAGTTCTTC